This TCR beta chain was recovered during a study of blood T cell repertoires in COVID-19. As originally analysed: Reference gene primer amplification gave nucleated cell count estimates. TCRdb's table, derived via immunoSEQ multiplex PCR, lists solely in-frame clones and lacks some. Clonal size and the V and J genes are those of that table, whereas D and trimming came from the DNA. The table has around 370,000 clones, roughly 90% seen once; the top ten hold 6% to 7.5%. The specimen sequenced was peripheral blood. The source is a man in his late teens or twenties with active or convalescent COVID-19.

The CDR3 loop is CASSLAWASGGAYTGELFF. CDR3 coding DNA: TGTGCCAGCAGCTTAGCGTGGGCTAGCGGGGGGGCGTACACCGGGGAGCTGTTTTTT. V usage is TRBV7-2 and J usage is TRBJ2-2, with 12 bases matching TRBD2. This CDR3 region has 19 residues. Trimming at V came to 0 bases and at J to 3 bases, leaving 8 bases not matched to a gene. Germline CDR1 is SGHTA and CDR2 is FQGNSA. The full variable domain, with the rest looked up from reference TRBV7-2 and TRBJ2-2, is GAGVSQSPSNKVTEKGKDVELRCDPISGHTALYWYRQSLGQGLEFLIYFQGNSAPDKSGLPSDRFSAERTGGSVSTLTIQRTQQEDSAVYLCASSLAWASGGAYTGELFFGEGSRLTVL.